This T cell receptor (beta chain) was captured in a study of fetal regulatory T cell absence and autoimmunity. The CDR3 is 11 residues long. Trimming cost V 3 bases and J 5 bases, with 7 bases left between them. From germline, CDR1 is DFQATT and CDR2 SNEGSKA (reference sequence). Study-level results: Antigen-driven pancreatic autoimmunity before birth in IPEX was inferred from oligoclonal enrichment. Oligoclonal TCR enrichment in pancreas over cord blood reached over 95-fold for some clones.

Repertoires were generated with immunoSEQ multiplex PCR, while TCRdb's copy carries only in-frame clones and drops some. The sample records approximately 46,000 clones, about 79% being singletons. About this clone itself: Its antigen is as yet unknown.

The clonotype comes from a newborn boy with IPEX syndrome. What was sequenced was cord blood. The V call is TRBV20-1, the J call TRBJ1-1; D is undetermined. The CDR3: CSARHRTEAFF. The CDR3, as DNA: TGCAGTGCTAGGCATCGGACTGAAGCTTTCTTT.